The 13 T cell receptor beta chains below come from one sample, sequenced in a study of blood T cells in healthy people across ages. Through a sample-barcoded 5' primer and a J-beta primer mix, a second PCR was run for roughly 6 to 12 cycles. Using its own MiXCR run on the 5' RACE reads, TCRdb lists one record per CDR3 protein. This table holds 500,000 to 700,000 distinct CDR3 sequences, about 30% found once. Sequenced sample: blood. The receptors shown here come from a woman older than 75 in good health.

This clonotype was picked up one time. This clone may be a read error of a much larger clone one base away. The rearrangement joins TRBV4-1 to TRBJ2-7; a weak D match, TRBD2 (6 bases). V was clipped by 6 bases and J by 9 bases, with 21 bases between them. The CDR3 runs 14 residues. The V gene's germline CDR1 is MGHRA and CDR2 YSYEKL. DNA of the CDR3: TGCGCCAGCAGGGGGCAGGGAGGAAACAATGGGCAGTACTTC. Its protein product is CASRGQGGNNGQYF.

This clonotype came up many times. The rearrangement links TRBV6-1 to TRBJ2-7; tentatively, D is TRBD1 or TRBD2 (6 bases each). This CDR3 has 15 residues. The germline V gene has CDR1 MNHNS and CDR2 SASEGT. V was clipped by 4 bases and J by 2 bases, with 15 bases between them. The CDR3 here is CASSAGGGWAYEQYF. CDR3 DNA sequence: TGTGCCAGCAGTGCCGGAGGGGGGTGGGCCTACGAGCAGTACTTC.

This clonotype appeared a few times. Relative to the germline gene, one junction end is altered; a read error may explain this. This chain links TRBV7-8 with TRBJ2-3; TRBD2 aligns across 15 bases. CDR1 is SGHVS, CDR2 FQNEAQ, per germline. The CDR3 extends over 18 amino acids. CDR3 sequence reads: CASSLGLAGGASIDTQYF. CDR3 sequence (DNA): TGTGCCAGCAGCTTGGGACTAGCGGGGGGTGCTAGCATAGATACGCAGTATTTT.

A word on this clonotype: It may be a read error: a sequence one base away is much more abundant. CDR3 amino acids: CAISAGGSNRPQHF. CDR3 sequence (DNA): TGTGCCATCTCAGCAGGGGGCAGCAATCGGCCCCAGCATTTT. This chain connects TRBV10-3 to TRBJ1-5; 8 bases align to TRBD1. CDR3 length: 14 residues. CDR1 is ENHRY and CDR2 is SYGVKD in the germline V gene.

This clonotype was counted at least ten times. The gene calls are TRBV7-6 and TRBJ2-6; D may be TRBD1 (7 bases). Trimming took off 2 bases at V and 11 bases at J, with 10 bases between the two ends. From germline, CDR1 is SGHVS and CDR2 FNYEAQ. This CDR3 has 13 residues. The CDR3 nucleotides read TGTGCCAGCAGCTTAATCAGGGGGGACGTCCTGACTTTC. Translating it yields CASSLIRGDVLTF.

Many counts were recorded for this clonotype. The gene calls are TRBV4-2 and TRBJ1-2; D ambiguous. This CDR3 is 14 amino acids long. Trimming took off 0 bases at V and 7 bases at J, with 12 bases between the two ends. Germline V CDR1 and CDR2: LGHNA, YNFKEQ. The CDR3 DNA follows: TGTGCCAGCAGCCAAGAAGTGAAGGGTGGTGGCTACACCTTC. It encodes CASSQEVKGGGYTF.

Only a few counts were recorded for this clonotype. The genes are TRBV30 and TRBJ1-5; 8 bases fit TRBD1. This CDR3 is built from 15 residues. CDR1 and CDR2 from the germline V gene are GTSNPN and SVGIG (reference sequence). Trimming took 3 bases from V and 3 from J; bases not matched to a gene: 7. CDR3 region: CAWSSTGALNQPQHF. The CDR3 DNA reads TGTGCCTGGAGCTCGACAGGGGCCCTCAATCAGCCCCAGCATTTT. Based on the CDR3 plus reference TRBV30 and TRBJ1-5, the full variable domain is SQTIHQWPATLVQPVGSPLSLECTVEGTSNPNLYWYRQAAGRGLQLLFYSVGIGQISSEVPQNLSASRPQDRQFILSSKKLLLSDSGFYLCAWSSTGALNQPQHFGDGTRLSIL.

In this sample, this clonotype turned up many times. The J gene is TRBJ1-5, the V gene TRBV7-2; D is perhaps TRBD1 (6 bases). The CDR3 length is 15 residues. CDR1 and CDR2 (germline): SGHTA, FQGNSA. V was pared by 4 bases and J by 5 bases, with 15 bases between. The CDR3 DNA reads as TGTGCCAGCAGCTCCGGGGGCGGCGATTATCAGCCCCAGCATTTT. This sequence encodes CASSSGGGDYQPQHF.

A note on this clonotype: This sequence may be a read error, since a much larger clone differs from it by one base. The chain is built from TRBV12-3 or TRBV12-4 and TRBJ2-3; a possible D gene is TRBD2 (7 bases). The CDR3 is made up of 15 amino acids. The CDR3 loop is CASSLAGGAADAQYF. CDR3 coding DNA: TGTGCCAGCAGTTTAGCGGGGGGGGCGGCAGATGCGCAGTATTTT.

This rearrangement joins TRBV20-1 to TRBJ2-3, with D perhaps matching TRBD2 (5 bases). This CDR3 contains 14 residues. CDR1 is DFQATT and CDR2 is SNEGSKA in the germline V gene (reference sequence). The chain's CDR3 is CEGAVGGYTDTQYF. The CDR3 DNA sequence: TGCGAGGGAGCTGTTGGCGGGTACACAGATACGCAGTATTTT.

The genes are TRBV20-1 and TRBJ2-1; 7 bases are a match to TRBD1. V gave up 5 bases and J gave up 12 bases; unmatched junction bases: 19. Germline V gene sequence: CDR1 DFQATT, CDR2 SNEGSKA (reference sequence). This CDR3 comprises 15 residues. CDR3 in amino acids: CSADRTGIGTMRQFF. The CDR3 nucleotides are TGCAGTGCTGACCGGACAGGAATCGGTACAATGAGGCAGTTCTTC.

The sample holds many counts of this clonotype. The V gene is TRBV11-1, the J gene TRBJ2-1, with D perhaps matching TRBD1 (7 bases). Germline lookup yields CDR1 SGHAT and CDR2 FQDESV (reference sequence). The CDR3 runs 15 residues. Trimming cost V 4 bases and J 8 bases, with 18 bases left between them. CDR3: CASSSRQGRGDEQFF. Written as DNA, the CDR3 is TGTGCCAGCAGCTCCAGACAGGGAAGGGGGGATGAGCAGTTCTTC.

About this clonotype: Possible read error: a much larger clone is one base away. The rearrangement joins TRBV6-5 to TRBJ2-7; TRBD2 aligns across 9 bases. CDR1 and CDR2 from the germline V gene are MNHEY and SVGAGI. V dropped 6 bases and J dropped 7; count of bases not matched to a gene: 10. The CDR3 contains 14 residues. The CDR3 is CASRSLAGNNEQYF. The CDR3 region has the DNA TGTGCCAGCAGATCCCTAGCGGGGAACAATGAGCAGTACTTC.